One and the same sample provided the 25 T cell receptor beta chains below, sequenced in a study of cytomegalovirus exposure and HLA in healthy donors. The PCR employed 60 Vbeta primers together with 13 Jbeta primers. Sequenced by immunoSEQ multiplex PCR; TCRdb stores in-frame clones only, minus some. This sample yields 100,000 or so clones, of which under 85% are seen a single time; 5% to 6.5% belongs to the top ten. The sample was PBMCs. The receptors here all came from a young man in good health and CMV-seronegative.

This chain uses TRBV6-5 with TRBJ1-1, with D possibly TRBD1 on 6 matching bases. The CDR3 contains 13 residues. Germline CDR1 MNHEY, CDR2 SVGAGI. The V and J ends lost 4 bases and 14 bases respectively, with 20 bases between them. The DNA for the CDR3 is TGTGCCAGCAGTTCTGTTGGGGCAGGGGTATCGTTCTTT. It yields the protein CASSSVGAGVSFF.

The chain links TRBV27 to TRBJ2-7; TRBD2 is a possible D gene (6 bases). CDR1 and CDR2 (germline): MNHEY, SMNVEV (reference sequence). The CDR3 has 20 residues. V lost 1 base, J lost 1 base, and 26 bases lay in between. The CDR3 DNA reads TGTGCCAGCAGTTTATGGCCACCAGGTTTCAGCGGGTGGGGGTCCTACGAGCAGTACTTC. Translation gives CASSLWPPGFSGWGSYEQYF.

The gene calls are TRBV6-1 and TRBJ1-3; 10 bases are shared with TRBD1. V lost 4 bases to trimming and J lost 3 bases; unmatched junction nucleotides: 6. CDR3 length: 16 residues. Germline assignment: CDR1 MNHNS and CDR2 SASEGT. The CDR3 is CASSGQGAVFGNTIYF. The CDR3 bases are TGTGCCAGCAGTGGACAGGGGGCTGTCTTTGGAAACACCATATATTTT.

This chain uses TRBV4-3 with TRBJ2-5; 8 nucleotides align to TRBD2. Germline CDR1 and CDR2: LGHNA and YSLEER. The trim removed 6 bases at V and 5 bases at J, leaving 5 bases unmatched. This CDR3 is built from 13 residues. CDR3 amino acids: CASRSSGSETQYF. CDR3 nucleotide sequence: TGCGCCAGCAGGTCTAGCGGGTCGGAGACCCAGTACTTC.

The rearrangement joins TRBV7-6 to TRBJ2-3, with 8 nucleotides matching TRBD2. CDR3 length equals 16 residues. CDR1 and CDR2 from the germline V gene are SGHVS and FNYEAQ. V shed 3 bases and J 0 bases; nucleotides not matched to a gene: 5. The DNA of the CDR3 is TGTGCCAGCAGCTTGCTAGCGGGTGGTAGCACAGATACGCAGTATTTT. Protein product: CASSLLAGGSTDTQYF.

V usage is TRBV5-4 and J usage is TRBJ2-1, with D unclear. V was pared by 4 bases and J by 4 bases, with 9 bases between. CDR1 is SGHNT, CDR2 YYREEE, per germline (reference sequence). This CDR3 region has 13 residues. The CDR3 sequence: CASSQTEYNEQFF. The CDR3 DNA reads TGTGCCAGCAGCCAAACTGAGTACAATGAGCAGTTCTTC.

The V gene is TRBV27, the J gene TRBJ1-4; D not certain. V was pared by 4 bases and J by 10 bases, with 19 bases between. The germline V gene encodes CDR1 MNHEY and CDR2 SMNVEV (reference sequence). The CDR3 is 15 residues long. CDR3 sequence reads: CASSYRPGRFAKLFF. The CDR3 nucleotides read TGTGCCAGCAGTTACCGCCCAGGTCGTTTCGCAAAACTGTTTTTT.

This clone was observed a few times. The chain links TRBV19 to TRBJ2-1; 8 bases match TRBD2. V shed 5 bases, J shed 7 bases, and the junction held 10 bases outside the gene matches. The germline CDR1 and CDR2 sequences are LNHDA and SQIVND (reference sequence). The CDR3 consists of 15 residues. CDR3 sequence (DNA): TGTGCCAGTAGTCTATGGAGCGGGAGAGGGAATGAGCAGTTCTTC. Its translation is CASSLWSGRGNEQFF. The whole variable domain, remainder taken from reference TRBV19 and TRBJ2-1, is DGGITQSPKYLFRKEGQNVTLSCEQNLNHDAMYWYRQDPGQGLRLIYYSQIVNDFQKGDIAEGYSVSREKKESFPLTVTSAQKNPTAFYLCASSLWSGRGNEQFFGPGTRLTVL.

The gene calls are TRBV30 and TRBJ1-3, with a possible D match to TRBD1 (5 bases). The CDR3 covers 15 residues. Trimming removed 3 bases at V and 2 bases at J, with 14 bases between. The germline V gene has CDR1 GTSNPN and CDR2 SVGIG (reference sequence). The CDR3 reads CAWRTAGPTGNTIYF. The CDR3 DNA is TGTGCCTGGAGAACGGCAGGGCCCACTGGAAACACCATATATTTT.

This chain joins TRBV18 and TRBJ2-7; 10 bases are shared with TRBD1. Losses at the gene ends were 3 bases for V and 0 bases for J; bases not matched to a gene: 2. This CDR3 is 15 amino acids long. The germline V gene encodes CDR1 KGHSH and CDR2 LQKENI. CDR3 sequence (DNA): TGTGCCAGCTCACCCCGGGACAGGGGCTCCTACGAGCAGTACTTC. Residues: CASSPRDRGSYEQYF.

This chain connects TRBV29-1 to TRBJ2-1, with 8 bases aligning to TRBD2. Germline CDR1 reads SQVTM; CDR2 reads ANQGSEA. The CDR3 has 13 residues. Trimming at V came to 4 bases and at J to 5 bases, leaving 4 bases not matched to a gene. The CDR3 protein is CSVGGLGNNEQFF. The CDR3 coding sequence is TGCAGCGTTGGGGGACTAGGAAACAATGAGCAGTTCTTC.

The rearrangement uses TRBV28 and TRBJ2-5, with TRBD1 matching 9 bases. Germline V gene lookup returns CDR1 MDHEN and CDR2 SYDVKM. V lost 5 bases to trimming and J lost 3 bases; unmatched junction nucleotides: 13. CDR3 length: 17 amino acids. This CDR3 reads CASSLHGQGKRKETQYF. For the CDR3, the DNA is TGTGCCAGCAGTCTACACGGACAGGGGAAAAGAAAAGAGACCCAGTACTTC.

The chain is built from TRBV7-9 and TRBJ1-2; possibly TRBD1 for D (6 bases). Germline V gene lookup returns CDR1 SEHNR and CDR2 FQNEAQ (reference sequence). The V gene lost 7 bases and the J gene lost 5 bases, with 23 bases spanning the gap. This CDR3 comprises 16 residues. CDR3 in DNA: TGTGCCAGCACCCCCACAACAGGGAGAGTAGGGTATGGCTACACCTTC. This sequence encodes CASTPTTGRVGYGYTF.

This clone was detected once. The CDR3 loop reads CASSITENTGELFF. CDR3 nucleotide sequence: TGTGCCAGCAGTATAACAGAGAACACCGGGGAGCTGTTTTTT. The rearrangement joins TRBV6-6 to TRBJ2-2, with D uncertain. The CDR3 sequence is 14 residues long. The ends were cut back, 5 bases at V and 1 base at J, with 8 bases in the middle. Germline CDR1 MNHNY, CDR2 SVGAGI (reference sequence).

V is TRBV6-5 and J is TRBJ2-5; D perhaps matches TRBD1 (5 bases). V lost 3 bases and J lost 5, with 10 bases in between. Germline V gene data show CDR1 as MNHEY and CDR2 as SVGAGI. The CDR3 consists of 13 residues. The CDR3, as DNA: TGTGCCAGCAGTTATACAGGATTTGAGACCCAGTACTTC. Its translation is CASSYTGFETQYF.

The chain employs TRBV12-2 and TRBJ2-1; the table's D gene call, TRBD1, was not cross checked with the DNA. TRBV12-2 has pseudogene status. The CDR3 extends over 15 amino acids. CDR3 sequence reads: CASRPGDRAESGKFF. For the CDR3, the DNA is TGTGCAAGTCGCCCTGGGGACAGGGCCGAGTCGGGAAAGTTCTTC.

The chain employs TRBV29-1 and TRBJ1-2; D is unresolved. Trimming shortened V by 7 bases and J by 8 bases, and 17 bases separated the two germline ends. In germline, CDR1 is SQVTM, CDR2 ANQGSEA. This CDR3 spans 12 amino acids. The CDR3 reads CSARTLVGGYTF. CDR3 bases: TGCAGCGCGCGGACTCTCGTGGGGGGCTACACCTTC.

The CDR3: CASSPQGGEQYF. The CDR3 DNA reads TGTGCCAGCAGCCCGCAGGGTGGAGAGCAGTACTTC. The chain is built from TRBV7-3 and TRBJ2-7; tentative D call: TRBD1 (5 bases). Per germline, CDR1 SGHTA and CDR2 FQGTGA. This CDR3 region has 12 residues. The V gene lost 5 bases and the J gene lost 7 bases, with 12 bases spanning the gap.

The rearrangement links TRBV11-2 to TRBJ2-7; unclear D gene. The V gene's germline CDR1 is SGHAT and CDR2 FQNNGV. The CDR3 has 14 amino acids. Trimming left V 1 base short and J 0 bases short, with 7 bases between. CDR3 in amino acids: CASSLATLSYEQYF. As DNA, the CDR3 is TGTGCCAGCAGCTTAGCCACTCTCTCCTACGAGCAGTACTTC.

This chain uses TRBV29-1 with TRBJ1-4; D remains ambiguous. The CDR3 is 12 amino acids. V was trimmed by 7 bases and J by 3 bases, leaving 9 bases between them. Germline values: CDR1 SQVTM, CDR2 ANQGSEA. In DNA, the CDR3 is TGCAGCGCCGGGAGTCCTAATGAAAAACTGTTTTTT. Amino acids: CSAGSPNEKLFF.

The V call is TRBV7-3, the J call TRBJ2-3; 9 nucleotides match TRBD2. Unmatched junction bases numbered 12, after V lost 5 bases and J lost 6 bases. The length of the CDR3 is 16 residues. Germline V CDR1 and CDR2: SGHTA, FQGTGA. This CDR3 is CASSPKGLAVRDTQYF. CDR3 DNA: TGTGCCAGCAGCCCAAAGGGACTAGCAGTGCGGGATACGCAGTATTTT.

The chain couples TRBV7-9 to TRBJ2-3; D not certain. Trimming took 4 bases from V and 8 from J, leaving 10 bases between them. Germline CDR1 and CDR2: SEHNR and FQNEAQ (reference sequence). The CDR3 consists of 12 residues. The CDR3, as DNA: TGTGCCAGCAGCTCCGCCCTATCTACGCAGTATTTT. Amino acid sequence: CASSSALSTQYF.

This chain links TRBV5-1 with TRBJ2-1; 9 bases fit TRBD1. The ends lost 4 bases at V and 9 bases at J; junction bases unmatched: 8. The length of the CDR3 is 14 residues. The V gene's germline CDR1 is SGHRS and CDR2 YFSETQ. CDR3 region: CASSAGQGRFEQFF. Written as DNA, the CDR3 is TGCGCCAGCAGCGCGGGACAGGGTAGGTTTGAGCAGTTCTTC.

This chain uses TRBV30 with TRBJ1-1, with D possibly TRBD1 on 6 matching bases. V was trimmed by 2 bases and J by 4 bases, leaving 8 bases between them. The germline CDR1 and CDR2 sequences are GTSNPN and SVGIG (reference sequence). The CDR3 totals 12 residues. DNA of the CDR3: TGTGCCTGGAGTAAAGGGGGCACTGAAGCTTTCTTT. Translated: CAWSKGGTEAFF.

The chain couples TRBV6-5 to TRBJ2-3; D remains ambiguous. The V and J ends lost 6 bases and 6 bases respectively, with 10 bases between them. CDR1 is MNHEY and CDR2 is SVGAGI in the germline V gene. The CDR3 runs to 12 residues. CDR3 sequence reads: CASSRTSDTQYF. CDR3 nucleotide sequence: TGTGCCAGCAGCCGAACGAGCGATACGCAGTATTTT.